This T cell receptor beta chain derives from a study of blood T cell repertoires in COVID-19. Study information: Sample material is recorded as cDNA or gDNA derived from T cells, B-cell-depleted T cells, or PBMCs.

Under the authors' procedure: Estimates of nucleated cell counts were drawn from the amplification of reference gene primers. Clones were sequenced by immunoSEQ multiplex PCR, and TCRdb holds only the in-frame ones, with some missing. V and J calls and clone size follow that table, whereas D and trimming were derived from the DNA. The sample shows 350,000 to 400,000 clones, 85% to 90% of them seen only once. Everyone who took part was roughly 18 to 90 years old, and they came from 20 to 25 US areas. Cohorts were determined from participant-reported clinical history. The material sequenced was PBMCs or T cells enriched from blood (not recorded which). This clonotype was sampled from a woman in her 30s who had recovered from COVID-19.

CDR3 region: CASSQEAGGLDEQYF. The CDR3 DNA sequence: TGTGCCAGCAGCCAAGAGGCGGGAGGGCTGGACGAGCAGTACTTC. The rearrangement links TRBV4-2 to TRBJ2-7; 9 bases map to TRBD2. V shed 0 bases and J 5 bases; nucleotides not matched to a gene: 5. The germline CDR1 and CDR2 sequences are LGHNA and YNFKEQ. This CDR3 is built from 15 residues.